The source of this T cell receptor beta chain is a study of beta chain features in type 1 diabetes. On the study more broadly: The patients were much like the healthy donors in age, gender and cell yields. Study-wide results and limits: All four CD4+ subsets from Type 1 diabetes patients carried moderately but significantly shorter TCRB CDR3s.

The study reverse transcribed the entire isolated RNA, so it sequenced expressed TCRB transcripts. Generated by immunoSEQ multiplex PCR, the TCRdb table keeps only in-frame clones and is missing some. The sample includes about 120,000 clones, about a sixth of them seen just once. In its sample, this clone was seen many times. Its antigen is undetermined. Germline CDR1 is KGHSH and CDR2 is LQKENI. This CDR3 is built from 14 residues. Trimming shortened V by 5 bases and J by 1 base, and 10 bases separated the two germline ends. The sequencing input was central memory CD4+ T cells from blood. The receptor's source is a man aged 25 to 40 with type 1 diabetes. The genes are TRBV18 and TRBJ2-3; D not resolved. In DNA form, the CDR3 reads TGTGCCAGCTCAGATAATCGAGGCACAGATACGCAGTATTTT. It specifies CASSDNRGTDTQYF.